This TCR beta chain was sequenced during a study of control samples from healthy donors and cancer patients. TCRdb's table, derived via immunoSEQ multiplex PCR, lists solely in-frame clones and lacks some. The sample records about 15,000 clones, 87% being singletons. V was trimmed by 2 bases and J by 6 bases, leaving 17 bases between them. Germline values: CDR1 SGHAT, CDR2 FQNNGV. This CDR3 is 15 amino acids long. The chain joins TRBV11-2 to TRBJ2-7; D possibly corresponds to TRBD1 (6 bases). This receptor was taken from a woman between 70 and 85 years old with colorectal cancer. The sequenced material came from PBMCs. This CDR3 reads CASSLSTGLVVEQYF. CDR3 coding DNA: TGTGCCAGCAGCTTATCGACAGGTCTGGTGGTCGAGCAGTACTTC.